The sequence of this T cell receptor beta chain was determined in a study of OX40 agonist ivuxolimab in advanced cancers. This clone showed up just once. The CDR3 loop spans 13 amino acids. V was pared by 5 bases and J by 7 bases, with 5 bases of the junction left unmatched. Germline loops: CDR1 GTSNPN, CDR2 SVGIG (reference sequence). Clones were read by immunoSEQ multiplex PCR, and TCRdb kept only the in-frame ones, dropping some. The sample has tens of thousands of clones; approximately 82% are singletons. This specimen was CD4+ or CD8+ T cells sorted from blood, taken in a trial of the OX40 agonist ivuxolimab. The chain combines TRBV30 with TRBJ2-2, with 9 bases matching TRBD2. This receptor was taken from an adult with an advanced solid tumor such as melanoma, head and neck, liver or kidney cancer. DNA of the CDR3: TGTGCCTGGGCGCGGGGGGGTTACGGGGAGCTGTTTTTT. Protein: CAWARGGYGELFF.